The 10 T cell receptor beta chains listed next were all sequenced from one sample in a study of T cells in Graves' hyperthyroidism and ophthalmopathy (dated by TCRdb to between 2018 and 2020). Receptors were amplified or captured by multiplex PCR. Sequencing was performed on an Illumina HiSeq 2000. The TCR beta CDR3 regions were amplified from RNA transcripts. The first round of RT-PCR for the TCR CDR3 was performed with the HTBI primer set and the Qiagen OneStep RT-PCR kit. TCRdb itself trimmed the public reads at Q25 with fastp, ran MiXCR and retained productive beta chains. Rows matching on CDR3 protein sequence are summarized as one entry with the most common DNA and genes. In all, the sample holds 300,000 to 500,000 distinct CDR3 sequences, and 11% to 15% of those were seen once. 28% of the sample is in the top ten clones. The sequencing sample was made of blood. The source of these receptors is a man aged 45-65 years with Graves' ophthalmopathy.

This clonotype was seen ten or more times. The V call is TRBV5-1, the J call TRBJ2-5; 7 bases align to TRBD1. CDR1 and CDR2 (germline): SGHRS, YFSETQ. The ends lost 3 bases at V and 6 bases at J; junction bases unmatched: 8. This CDR3 spans 14 amino acids. CDR3 DNA sequence: TGCGCCAGCAGCTCCGACAGGGTGGGACAGACCCAGTACTTC. It is translated as CASSSDRVGQTQYF.

This clonotype was counted many times. V usage is TRBV5-1 and J usage is TRBJ2-1; possible D gene TRBD2, 5 bases. The CDR3 is 15 amino acids. Germline values: CDR1 SGHRS, CDR2 YFSETQ. Trimming took off 5 bases at V and 3 bases at J, with 15 bases between the two ends. CDR3 sequence reads: CASRVDGVSYNEQFF. CDR3 coding DNA: TGCGCCAGCAGGGTAGACGGGGTGAGCTACAATGAGCAGTTCTTC. The variable domain in full, completed from reference TRBV5-1 and TRBJ2-1, reads KAGVTQTPRYLIKTRGQQVTLSCSPISGHRSVSWYQQTPGQGLQFLFEYFSETQRNKGNFPGRFSGRQFSNSRSEMNVSTLELGDSALYLCASRVDGVSYNEQFFGPGTRLTVL.

The chain employs TRBV10-2 and TRBJ2-6; no clear D gene. Trimming removed 3 bases from V and 1 base from J, with 7 bases in between. Germline CDR1 is WSHSY and CDR2 is SAAADI. The CDR3 has 15 amino acids. The DNA for the CDR3 is TGCGCCAGCAGTGATGTTAGATCTGGGGCCAACGTCCTGACTTTC. Amino acids: CASSDVRSGANVLTF.

This clonotype showed up many times. The chain carries TRBV6-1 and TRBJ2-1; 10 nucleotides line up with TRBD2. Germline values: CDR1 MNHNS, CDR2 SASEGT. Germline trimming cut 6 bases from V and 2 bases from J; bases unmatched to any gene: 4. The CDR3 is 15 amino acids. CDR3 in amino acids: CASRTSGRAYNEQFF. The CDR3 nucleotides read TGTGCCAGCAGAACGAGCGGGAGGGCCTACAATGAGCAGTTCTTC.

CDR3 residues: CASSARQGGADTQYF. The DNA of the CDR3 is TGCGCCAGCAGTGCGAGACAGGGGGGAGCAGATACGCAGTATTTT. The chain employs TRBV10-1 and TRBJ2-3; the match to TRBD1 covers 9 bases. Losses at the gene ends were 4 bases for V and 4 bases for J; bases not matched to a gene: 6. The CDR3 has 15 amino acids. Germline values: CDR1 WNHNN, CDR2 SYGVQD (reference sequence).

This clonotype was counted ten times or more. The chain has TRBV3-1 and TRBJ2-7; D possibly corresponds to TRBD2 (7 bases). CDR3 size: 13 residues. Trimming removed 8 bases from V and 2 bases from J, with 13 bases in between. Germline CDR1 LGHDT, CDR2 YNNKEL (reference sequence). This chain's CDR3 is CASGGEGAYEQYF. The CDR3 bases are TGTGCCAGCGGCGGGGAGGGGGCCTACGAGCAGTACTTC.

This clonotype was detected many times. The DNA of the CDR3 is TGTGCCAGCAACCCTACCCAAGGCACTGAAGCTTTCTTT. It yields the protein CASNPTQGTEAFF. The chain uses TRBV7-9 and TRBJ1-1, with unresolved D. The CDR3 covers 13 residues. Germline CDR1 reads SEHNR; CDR2 reads FQNEAQ (reference sequence). Trimming stripped 7 bases from V and 4 bases from J, with 13 bases between.

The genes are TRBV6-2 or TRBV6-3 and TRBJ1-1; D is unclear. Trimming stripped 0 bases from V and 5 bases from J, with 13 bases between. There are 15 residues in the CDR3. CDR1 and CDR2 (germline): MNHEY, SVGEGT. As DNA, the CDR3 is TGTGCCAGCAGTTACTCGACGGGCTTCTGGACTGAAGCTTTCTTT. Translated: CASSYSTGFWTEAFF.

A few counts support this clonotype. This chain joins TRBV29-1 and TRBJ2-3, with D possibly matching TRBD2 (6 bases). This CDR3 is built from 11 residues. V lost 8 bases and J lost 6, with 12 bases in between. Germline-derived CDR1 and CDR2 are SQVTM and ANQGSEA. CDR3 residues: CSLNRGDTQYF. CDR3 sequence (DNA): TGCAGCCTAAATCGGGGGGATACGCAGTATTTT.

This clonotype was counted many times. The chain's CDR3 is CASRVSGRPTDTQYF. The CDR3 coding sequence is TGCGCCAGCAGGGTTTCGGGGAGGCCCACAGATACGCAGTATTTT. V usage is TRBV5-1 and J usage is TRBJ2-3; D is perhaps TRBD2 (6 bases). The CDR3 length is 15 residues. Germline V gene data show CDR1 as SGHRS and CDR2 as YFSETQ. Trimming left V 5 bases short and J 2 bases short, with 15 bases between.